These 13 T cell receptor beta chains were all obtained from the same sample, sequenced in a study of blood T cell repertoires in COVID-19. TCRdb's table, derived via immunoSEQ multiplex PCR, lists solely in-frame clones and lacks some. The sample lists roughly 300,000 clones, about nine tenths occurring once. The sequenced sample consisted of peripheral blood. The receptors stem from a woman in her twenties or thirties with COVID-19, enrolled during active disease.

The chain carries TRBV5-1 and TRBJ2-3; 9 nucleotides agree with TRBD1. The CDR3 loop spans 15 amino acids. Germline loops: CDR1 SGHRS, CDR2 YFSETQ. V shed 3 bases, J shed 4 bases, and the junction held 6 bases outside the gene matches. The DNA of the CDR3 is TGCGCCAGCAGCTCTACAGGGGGCTTTGCAGATACGCAGTATTTT. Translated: CASSSTGGFADTQYF. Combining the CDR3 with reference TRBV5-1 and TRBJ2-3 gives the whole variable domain KAGVTQTPRYLIKTRGQQVTLSCSPISGHRSVSWYQQTPGQGLQFLFEYFSETQRNKGNFPGRFSGRQFSNSRSEMNVSTLELGDSALYLCASSSTGGFADTQYFGPGTRLTVL.

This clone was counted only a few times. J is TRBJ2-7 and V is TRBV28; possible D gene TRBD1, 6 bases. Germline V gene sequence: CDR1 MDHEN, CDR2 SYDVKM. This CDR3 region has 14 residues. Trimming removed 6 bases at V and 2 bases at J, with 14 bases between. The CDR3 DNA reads TGTGCCAGCAGCATCGAGACAGGAGCCTACGAGCAGTACTTC. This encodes CASSIETGAYEQYF.

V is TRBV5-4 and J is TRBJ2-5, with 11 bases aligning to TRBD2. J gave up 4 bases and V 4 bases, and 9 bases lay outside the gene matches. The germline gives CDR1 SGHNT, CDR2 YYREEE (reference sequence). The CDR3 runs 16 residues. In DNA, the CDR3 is TGTGCCAGCAGCAAGAATAGCGGGGGGGTAGGAGAGACCCAGTACTTC. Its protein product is CASSKNSGGVGETQYF.

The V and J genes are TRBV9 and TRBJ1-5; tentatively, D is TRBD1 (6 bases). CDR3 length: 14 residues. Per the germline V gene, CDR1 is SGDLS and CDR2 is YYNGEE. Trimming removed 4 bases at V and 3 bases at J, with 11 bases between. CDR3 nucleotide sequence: TGTGCCAGCAGCCCGGACAGTGTCAATCAGCCCCAGCATTTT. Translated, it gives CASSPDSVNQPQHF.

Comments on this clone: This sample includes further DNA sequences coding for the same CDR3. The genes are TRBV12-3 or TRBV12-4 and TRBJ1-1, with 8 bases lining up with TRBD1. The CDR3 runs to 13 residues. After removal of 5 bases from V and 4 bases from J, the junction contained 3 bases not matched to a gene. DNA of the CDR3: TGTGCCAGCAGTCGAACAGGGGGCACTGAAGCTTTCTTT. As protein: CASSRTGGTEAFF.

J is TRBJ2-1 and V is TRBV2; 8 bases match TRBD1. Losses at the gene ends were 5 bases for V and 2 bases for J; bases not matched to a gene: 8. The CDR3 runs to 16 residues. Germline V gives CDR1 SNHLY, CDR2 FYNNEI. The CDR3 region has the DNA TGTGCCAGCAGTAGGGGTAGGGACAGGACCTACAATGAGCAGTTCTTC. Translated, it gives CASSRGRDRTYNEQFF.

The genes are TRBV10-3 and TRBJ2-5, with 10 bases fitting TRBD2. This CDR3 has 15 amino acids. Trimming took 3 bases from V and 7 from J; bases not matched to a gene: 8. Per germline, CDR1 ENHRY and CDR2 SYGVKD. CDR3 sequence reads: CAISDASGGDGTQYF. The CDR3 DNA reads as TGTGCCATCAGTGATGCTAGCGGGGGCGATGGGACCCAGTACTTC.

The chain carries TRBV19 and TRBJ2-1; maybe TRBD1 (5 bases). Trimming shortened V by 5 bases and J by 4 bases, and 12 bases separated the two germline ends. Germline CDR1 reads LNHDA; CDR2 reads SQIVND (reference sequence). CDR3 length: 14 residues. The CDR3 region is CASSPLTVYNEQFF. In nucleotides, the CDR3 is TGTGCCAGTAGTCCCCTGACAGTTTACAATGAGCAGTTCTTC.

The CDR3 DNA reads TGTGCCACCAGCAGAGATCCGGACAATGAGCAGTTCTTC. Translated, it gives CATSRDPDNEQFF. The V call is TRBV15, the J call TRBJ2-1; D is uncertain. From germline, CDR1 is LNHNV and CDR2 YYDKDF (reference sequence). The CDR3 runs 13 residues. Trimming removed 0 bases from V and 5 bases from J, with 5 bases in between.

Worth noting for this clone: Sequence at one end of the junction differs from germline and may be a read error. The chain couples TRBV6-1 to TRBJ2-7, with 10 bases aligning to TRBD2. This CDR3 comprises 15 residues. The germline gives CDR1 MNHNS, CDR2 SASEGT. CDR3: CASSEASGGVYEQYF. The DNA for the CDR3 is TGTGCCAGCAGCGAAGCCAGCGGGGGGGTCTACGAGCAGTACTTC.

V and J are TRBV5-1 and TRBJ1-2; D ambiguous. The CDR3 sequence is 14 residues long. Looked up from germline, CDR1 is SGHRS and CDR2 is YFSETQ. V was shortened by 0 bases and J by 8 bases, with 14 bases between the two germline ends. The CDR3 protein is CASSLGGPRRGYTF. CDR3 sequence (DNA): TGCGCCAGCAGCTTGGGTGGACCGAGGAGGGGCTACACCTTC.

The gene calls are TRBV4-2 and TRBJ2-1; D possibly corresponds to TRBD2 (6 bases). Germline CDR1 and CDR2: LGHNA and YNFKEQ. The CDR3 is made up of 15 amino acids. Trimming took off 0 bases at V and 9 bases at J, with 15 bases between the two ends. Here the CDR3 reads CASSQDPQTSTEQFF. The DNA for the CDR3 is TGTGCCAGCAGCCAAGATCCGCAGACTAGTACTGAGCAGTTCTTC.

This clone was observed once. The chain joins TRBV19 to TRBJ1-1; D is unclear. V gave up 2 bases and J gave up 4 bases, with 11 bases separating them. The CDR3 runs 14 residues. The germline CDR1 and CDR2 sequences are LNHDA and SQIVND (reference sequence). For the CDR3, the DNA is TGTGCCAGTAGTATATCCGGGCGGGGCACTGAAGCTTTCTTT. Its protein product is CASSISGRGTEAFF.